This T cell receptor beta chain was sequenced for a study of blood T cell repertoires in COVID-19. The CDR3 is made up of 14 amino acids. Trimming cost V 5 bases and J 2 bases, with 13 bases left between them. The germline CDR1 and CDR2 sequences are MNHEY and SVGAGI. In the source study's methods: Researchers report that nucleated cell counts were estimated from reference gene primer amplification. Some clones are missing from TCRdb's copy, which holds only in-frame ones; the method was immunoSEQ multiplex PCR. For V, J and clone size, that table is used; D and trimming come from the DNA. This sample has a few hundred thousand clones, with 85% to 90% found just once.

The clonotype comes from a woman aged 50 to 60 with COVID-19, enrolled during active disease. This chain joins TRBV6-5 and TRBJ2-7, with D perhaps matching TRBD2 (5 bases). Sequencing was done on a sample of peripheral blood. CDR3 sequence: CASSTVTGTYEQYF. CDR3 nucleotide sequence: TGTGCCAGCAGTACAGTGACCGGGACCTACGAGCAGTACTTC.